This T cell receptor (beta chain) was captured by sequencing in a study of T cell responses to AZD1222 COVID-19 vaccine. On the study more broadly: The analysis combined second doses at about 4 or about 12 weeks. Study-wide results and limits: Only five or six AZD1222 recipients were seropositive at baseline. There were mostly white British donors and more females than males, and clonal diversity was possibly underestimated.

Clones were sequenced by immunoSEQ multiplex PCR, and TCRdb holds only the in-frame ones, with some missing. The sample gives about 74,000 clones, around 86% of which show up once; about 2.5% is in the top ten. Comments on this clone: The antigen is undetermined.

Specimen: peripheral blood, collected on day 0 of AZD1222 vaccination. This sequence was found in an adult in good health.

In DNA form, the CDR3 reads TGTGCCAGCAGTGAATGGTCACCCCTCCACTTT. It specifies CASSEWSPLHF. The genes are TRBV2 and TRBJ1-6; D remains unclear. The V gene's germline CDR1 is SNHLY and CDR2 FYNNEI. The CDR3 covers 11 residues. Between the trimmed V and J ends, which lost 2 bases and 10 bases, there was a span of 3 bases.